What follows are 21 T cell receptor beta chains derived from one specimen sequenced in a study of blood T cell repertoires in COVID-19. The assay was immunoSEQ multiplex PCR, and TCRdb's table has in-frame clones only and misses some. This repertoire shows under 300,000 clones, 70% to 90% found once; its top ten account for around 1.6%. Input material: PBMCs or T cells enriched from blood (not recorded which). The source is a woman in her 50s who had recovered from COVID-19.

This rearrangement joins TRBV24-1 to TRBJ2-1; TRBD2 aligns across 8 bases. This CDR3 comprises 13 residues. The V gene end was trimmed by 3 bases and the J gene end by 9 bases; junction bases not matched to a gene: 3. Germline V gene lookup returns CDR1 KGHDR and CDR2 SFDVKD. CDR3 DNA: TGTGCCACCAGTGATAGCGGGAGTTTTGAGCAGTTCTTC. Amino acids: CATSDSGSFEQFF.

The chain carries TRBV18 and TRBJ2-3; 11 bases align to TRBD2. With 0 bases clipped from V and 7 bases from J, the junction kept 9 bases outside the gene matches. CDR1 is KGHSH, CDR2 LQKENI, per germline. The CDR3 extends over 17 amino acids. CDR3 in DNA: TGTGCCAGCTCACCACCCCTAGCGGGAGGCGGAGGGAATACGCAGTATTTT. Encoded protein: CASSPPLAGGGGNTQYF. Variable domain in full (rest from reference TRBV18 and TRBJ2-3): NAGVMQNPRHLVRRRGQEARLRCSPMKGHSHVYWYRQLPEEGLKFMVYLQKENIIDESGMPKERFSAEFPKEGPSILRIQQVVRGDSAAYFCASSPPLAGGGGNTQYFGPGTRLTVL.

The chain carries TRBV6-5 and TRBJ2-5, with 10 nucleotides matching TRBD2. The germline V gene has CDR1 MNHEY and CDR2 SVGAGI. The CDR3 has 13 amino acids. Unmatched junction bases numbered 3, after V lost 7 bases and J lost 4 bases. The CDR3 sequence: CASKRGGIETQYF. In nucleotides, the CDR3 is TGTGCCAGCAAGCGGGGGGGTATAGAGACCCAGTACTTC.

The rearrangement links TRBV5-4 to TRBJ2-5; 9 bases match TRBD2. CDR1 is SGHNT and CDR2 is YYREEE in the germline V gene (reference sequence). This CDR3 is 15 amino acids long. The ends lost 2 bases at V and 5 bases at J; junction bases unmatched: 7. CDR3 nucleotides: TGTGCCAGCAGCTTACCGACTAGCGGTCGGGAGACCCAGTACTTC. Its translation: CASSLPTSGRETQYF.

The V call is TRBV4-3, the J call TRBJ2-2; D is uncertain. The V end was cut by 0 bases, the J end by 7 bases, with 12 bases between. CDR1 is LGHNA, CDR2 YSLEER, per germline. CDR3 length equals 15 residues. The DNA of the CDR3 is TGCGCCAGCAGCCAAGATCGTTTGCGGTTCGGGGAGCTGTTTTTT. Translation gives CASSQDRLRFGELFF.

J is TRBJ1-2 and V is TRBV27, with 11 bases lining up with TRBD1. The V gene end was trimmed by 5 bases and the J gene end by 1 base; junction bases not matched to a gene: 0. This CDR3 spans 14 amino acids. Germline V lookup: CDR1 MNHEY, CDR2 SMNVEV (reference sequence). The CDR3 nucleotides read TGTGCCAGCAGTGGGACAGGGGGTAACTATGGCTACACCTTC. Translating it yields CASSGTGGNYGYTF.

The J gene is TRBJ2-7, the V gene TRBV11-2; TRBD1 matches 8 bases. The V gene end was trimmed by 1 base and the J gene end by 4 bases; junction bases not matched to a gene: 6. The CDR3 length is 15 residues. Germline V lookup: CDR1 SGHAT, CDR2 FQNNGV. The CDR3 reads CASSLGGQGTYEQYF. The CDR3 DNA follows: TGTGCCAGCAGCTTAGGCGGACAGGGAACTTACGAGCAGTACTTC. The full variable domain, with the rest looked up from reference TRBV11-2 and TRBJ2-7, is EAGVAQSPRYKIIEKRQSVAFWCNPISGHATLYWYQQILGQGPKLLIQFQNNGVVDDSQLPKDRFSAERLKGVDSTLKIQPAKLEDSAVYLCASSLGGQGTYEQYFGPGTRLTVT.

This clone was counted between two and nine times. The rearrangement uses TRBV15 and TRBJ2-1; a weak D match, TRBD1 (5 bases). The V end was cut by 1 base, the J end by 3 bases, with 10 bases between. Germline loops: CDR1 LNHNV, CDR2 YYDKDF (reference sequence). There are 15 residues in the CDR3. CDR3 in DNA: TGTGCCACCAGCAGAGGGGAAGGGGTCTACAATGAGCAGTTCTTC. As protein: CATSRGEGVYNEQFF.

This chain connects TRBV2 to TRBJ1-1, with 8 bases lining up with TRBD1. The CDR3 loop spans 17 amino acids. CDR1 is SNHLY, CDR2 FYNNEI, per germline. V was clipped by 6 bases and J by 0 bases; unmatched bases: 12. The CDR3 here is CASSPSGQGTMNTEAFF. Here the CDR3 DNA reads TGTGCCAGCAGCCCTTCAGGACAGGGTACCATGAACACTGAAGCTTTCTTT.

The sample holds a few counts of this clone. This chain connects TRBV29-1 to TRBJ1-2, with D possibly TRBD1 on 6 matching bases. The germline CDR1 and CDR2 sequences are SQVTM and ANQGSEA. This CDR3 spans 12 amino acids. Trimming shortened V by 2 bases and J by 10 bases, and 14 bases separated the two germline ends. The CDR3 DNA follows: TGCAGCGTTGAAACCCGCGGGGGCTCCTACACCTTC. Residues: CSVETRGGSYTF.

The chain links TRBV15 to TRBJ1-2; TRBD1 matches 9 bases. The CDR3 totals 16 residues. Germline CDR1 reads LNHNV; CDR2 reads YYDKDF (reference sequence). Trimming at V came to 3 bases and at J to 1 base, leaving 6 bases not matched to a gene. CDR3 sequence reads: CATSRPGQGINYGYTF. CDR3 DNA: TGTGCCACCAGCAGGCCGGGACAGGGTATTAACTATGGCTACACCTTC.

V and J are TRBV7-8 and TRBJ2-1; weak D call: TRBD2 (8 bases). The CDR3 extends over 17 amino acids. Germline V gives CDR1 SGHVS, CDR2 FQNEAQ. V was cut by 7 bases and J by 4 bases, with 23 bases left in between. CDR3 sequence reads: CASTPSGGQSGYNEQFF. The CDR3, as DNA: TGTGCCAGCACCCCCAGCGGGGGACAGTCTGGGTACAATGAGCAGTTCTTC.

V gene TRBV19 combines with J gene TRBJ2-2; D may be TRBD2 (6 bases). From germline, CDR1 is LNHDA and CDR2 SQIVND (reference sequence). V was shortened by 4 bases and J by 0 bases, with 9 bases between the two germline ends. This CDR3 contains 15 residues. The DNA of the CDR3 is TGTGCCAGTAGTACTAGCGTTTCGAACACCGGGGAGCTGTTTTTT. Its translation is CASSTSVSNTGELFF.

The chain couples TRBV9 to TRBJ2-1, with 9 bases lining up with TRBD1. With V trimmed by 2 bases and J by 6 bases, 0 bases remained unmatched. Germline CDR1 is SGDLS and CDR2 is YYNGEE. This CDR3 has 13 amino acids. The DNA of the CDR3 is TGTGCCAGCAGCGTGACAGGGGGCAATGAGCAGTTCTTC. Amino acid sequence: CASSVTGGNEQFF.

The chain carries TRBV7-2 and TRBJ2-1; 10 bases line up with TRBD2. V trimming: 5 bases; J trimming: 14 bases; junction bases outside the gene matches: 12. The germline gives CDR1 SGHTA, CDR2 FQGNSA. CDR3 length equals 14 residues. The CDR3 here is CASSPRLAGIVEFF. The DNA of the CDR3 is TGTGCCAGCAGCCCCCGACTAGCGGGTATAGTCGAGTTCTTC.

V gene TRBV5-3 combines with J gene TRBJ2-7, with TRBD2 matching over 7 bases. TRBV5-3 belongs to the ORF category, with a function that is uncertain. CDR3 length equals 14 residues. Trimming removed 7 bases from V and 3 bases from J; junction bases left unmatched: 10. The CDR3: CARAGRRESYEQYF. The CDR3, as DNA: TGTGCCAGAGCTGGGAGGCGGGAGAGCTACGAGCAGTACTTC.

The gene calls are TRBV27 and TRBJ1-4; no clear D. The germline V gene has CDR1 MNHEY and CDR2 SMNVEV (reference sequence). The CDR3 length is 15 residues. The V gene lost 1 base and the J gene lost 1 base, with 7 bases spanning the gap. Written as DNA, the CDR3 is TGTGCCAGCAGTTTATTAGGGAGAACTAATGAAAAACTGTTTTTT. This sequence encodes CASSLLGRTNEKLFF.

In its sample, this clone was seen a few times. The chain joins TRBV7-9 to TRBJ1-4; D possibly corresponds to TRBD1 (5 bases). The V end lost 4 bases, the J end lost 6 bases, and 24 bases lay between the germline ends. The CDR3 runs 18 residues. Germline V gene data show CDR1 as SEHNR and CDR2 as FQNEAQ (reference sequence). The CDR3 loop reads CASSSPMRGRGEDEKLFF. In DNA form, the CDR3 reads TGTGCCAGCAGCTCCCCTATGCGGGGCCGGGGAGAGGATGAAAAACTGTTTTTT. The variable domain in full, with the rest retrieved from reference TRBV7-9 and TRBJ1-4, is DTGVSQNPRHKITKRGQNVTFRCDPISEHNRLYWYRQTLGQGPEFLTYFQNEAQLEKSRLLSDRFSAERPKGSFSTLEIQRTEQGDSAMYLCASSSPMRGRGEDEKLFFGSGTQLSVL.

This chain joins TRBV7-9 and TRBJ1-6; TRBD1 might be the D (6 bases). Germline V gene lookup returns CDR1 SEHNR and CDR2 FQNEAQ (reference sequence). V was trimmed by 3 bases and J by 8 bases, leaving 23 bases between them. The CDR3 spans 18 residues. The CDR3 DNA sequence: TGTGCCAGCAGCTTTCCCCTCCCGACAGGCTTAAGGGATTCACCCCTCCACTTT. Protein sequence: CASSFPLPTGLRDSPLHF.

CDR3 loop: CASSQQGANNEQFF. The CDR3 nucleotides read TGTGCCAGCAGCCAACAGGGGGCCAATAATGAGCAGTTCTTC. The V and J genes are TRBV4-2 and TRBJ2-1, with 8 nucleotides matching TRBD1. This CDR3 has 14 amino acids. V was pared by 2 bases and J by 7 bases, with 4 bases of the junction left unmatched. Per germline, CDR1 LGHNA and CDR2 YNFKEQ.

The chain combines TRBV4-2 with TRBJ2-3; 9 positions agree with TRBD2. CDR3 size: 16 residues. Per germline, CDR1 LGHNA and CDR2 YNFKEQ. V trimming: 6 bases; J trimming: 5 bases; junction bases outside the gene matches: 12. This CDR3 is CASSPLRGRAGDTQYF. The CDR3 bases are TGTGCCAGCAGTCCCTTGCGCGGGAGGGCCGGAGATACGCAGTATTTT.